This T cell receptor (beta chain) emerged from a study of blood T cell repertoires in COVID-19. Turning to the study itself: Sites in the United States, Italy and Spain provided acute and convalescent COVID-19 samples.

In the authors' methods: It was from reference gene primer amplification that nucleated cell counts were estimated. The assay was immunoSEQ multiplex PCR, and TCRdb's table has in-frame clones only and misses some. The D gene and trimming were derived from the DNA, and the V and J assignments and clone size from that table. The table lists 100,000 or so clones, roughly 89% of them singletons, with 4.5% to 6% in the top ten. This clone showed up just a few times. The CDR3 contains 12 residues. CDR1 and CDR2 (germline): SGHRS, YFSETQ. V was pared by 5 bases and J by 3 bases, with 9 bases between. The gene calls are TRBV5-1 and TRBJ2-7; D is perhaps TRBD1 (5 bases). The sample taken for sequencing was peripheral blood. This receptor was obtained from a man aged 70-80 years with acute or convalescent COVID-19. The CDR3 nucleotides are TGCGCCAGCAGTTTCCAGGGCTACGAGCAGTACTTC. Translating gives CASSFQGYEQYF.